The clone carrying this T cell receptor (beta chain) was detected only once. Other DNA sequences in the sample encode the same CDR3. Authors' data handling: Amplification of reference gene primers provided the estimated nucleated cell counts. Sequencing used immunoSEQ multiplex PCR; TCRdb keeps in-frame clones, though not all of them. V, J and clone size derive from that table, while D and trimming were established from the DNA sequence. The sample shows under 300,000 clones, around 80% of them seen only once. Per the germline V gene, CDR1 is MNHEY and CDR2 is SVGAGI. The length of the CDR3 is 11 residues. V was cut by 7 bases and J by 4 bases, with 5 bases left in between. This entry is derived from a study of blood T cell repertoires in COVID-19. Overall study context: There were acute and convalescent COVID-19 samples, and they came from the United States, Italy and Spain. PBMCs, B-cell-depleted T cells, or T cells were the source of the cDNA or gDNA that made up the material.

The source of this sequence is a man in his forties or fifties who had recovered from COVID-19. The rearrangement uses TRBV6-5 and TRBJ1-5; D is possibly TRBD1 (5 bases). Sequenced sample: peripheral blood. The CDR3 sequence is CASKGNQPQHF. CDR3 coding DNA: TGTGCCAGCAAGGGGAATCAGCCCCAGCATTTT.